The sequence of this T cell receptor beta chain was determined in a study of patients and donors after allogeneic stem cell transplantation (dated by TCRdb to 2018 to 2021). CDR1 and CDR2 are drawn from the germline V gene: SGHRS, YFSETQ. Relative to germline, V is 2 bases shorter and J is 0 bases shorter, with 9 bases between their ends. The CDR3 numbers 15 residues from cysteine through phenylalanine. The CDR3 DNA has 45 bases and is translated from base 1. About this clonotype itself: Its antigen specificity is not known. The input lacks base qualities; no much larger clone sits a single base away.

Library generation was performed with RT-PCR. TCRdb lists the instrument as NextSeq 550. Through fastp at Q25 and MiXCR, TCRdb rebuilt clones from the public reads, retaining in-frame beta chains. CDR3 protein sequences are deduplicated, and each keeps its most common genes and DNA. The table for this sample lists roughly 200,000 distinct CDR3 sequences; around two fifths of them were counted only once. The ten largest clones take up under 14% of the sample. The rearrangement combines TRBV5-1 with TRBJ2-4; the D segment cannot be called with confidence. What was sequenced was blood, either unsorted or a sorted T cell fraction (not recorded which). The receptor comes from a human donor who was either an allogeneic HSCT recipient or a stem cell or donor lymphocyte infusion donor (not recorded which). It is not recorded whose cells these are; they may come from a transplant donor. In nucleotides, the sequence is TGCGCCAGCAGCTTCCCCTTTGTAGCCAAAAACATTCAGTACTTC. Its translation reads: CASSFPFVAKNIQYF.